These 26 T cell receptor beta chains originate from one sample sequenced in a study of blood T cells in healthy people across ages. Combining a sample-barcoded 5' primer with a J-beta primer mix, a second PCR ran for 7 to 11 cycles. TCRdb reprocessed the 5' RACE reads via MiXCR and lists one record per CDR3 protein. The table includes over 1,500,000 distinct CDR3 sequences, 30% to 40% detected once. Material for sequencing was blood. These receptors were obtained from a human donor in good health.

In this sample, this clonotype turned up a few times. The CDR3: CASSADGDPYNEQFF. The CDR3 DNA reads TGTGCCAGCAGTGCTGACGGGGATCCCTACAATGAGCAGTTCTTC. The genes are TRBV6-4 and TRBJ2-1, with a weak D call TRBD2 (5 bases). The CDR3 loop spans 15 amino acids. Germline CDR1 and CDR2: MRHNA and SNTAGT. V dropped 4 bases and J dropped 2 bases, with 12 bases sitting between them.

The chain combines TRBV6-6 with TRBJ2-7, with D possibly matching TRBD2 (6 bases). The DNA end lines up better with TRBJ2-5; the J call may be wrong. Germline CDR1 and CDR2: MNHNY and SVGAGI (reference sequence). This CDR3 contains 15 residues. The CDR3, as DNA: TGTGCCAGCAGTTATAGTCCTAGCGACGGAGAGACCCAGTACTTC. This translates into CASSYSPSDGETQYF.

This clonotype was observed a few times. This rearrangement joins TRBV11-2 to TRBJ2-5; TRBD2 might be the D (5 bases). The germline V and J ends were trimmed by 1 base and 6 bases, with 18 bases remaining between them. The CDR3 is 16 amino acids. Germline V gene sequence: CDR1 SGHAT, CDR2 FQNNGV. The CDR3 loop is CASSLVKDSLRKTQYF. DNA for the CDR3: TGTGCCAGCAGCTTAGTCAAGGACTCCCTCCGGAAGACCCAGTACTTC. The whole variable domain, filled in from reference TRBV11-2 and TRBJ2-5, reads EAGVAQSPRYKIIEKRQSVAFWCNPISGHATLYWYQQILGQGPKLLIQFQNNGVVDDSQLPKDRFSAERLKGVDSTLKIQPAKLEDSAVYLCASSLVKDSLRKTQYFGPGTRLLVL.

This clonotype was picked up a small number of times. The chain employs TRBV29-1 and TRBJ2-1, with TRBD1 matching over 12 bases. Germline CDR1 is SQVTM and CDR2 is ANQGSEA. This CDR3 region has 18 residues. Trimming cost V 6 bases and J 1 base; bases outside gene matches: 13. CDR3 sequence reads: CSVQLRDRGPRSYNEQFF. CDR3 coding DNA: TGCAGCGTCCAACTCCGGGACAGGGGGCCGAGGTCCTACAATGAGCAGTTCTTC.

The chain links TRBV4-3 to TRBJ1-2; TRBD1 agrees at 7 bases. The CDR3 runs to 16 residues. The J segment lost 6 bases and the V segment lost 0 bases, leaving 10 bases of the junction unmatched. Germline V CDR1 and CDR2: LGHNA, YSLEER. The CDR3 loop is CASSQDWRGLSDGYTF. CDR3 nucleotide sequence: TGCGCCAGCAGCCAAGATTGGAGGGGGCTTAGCGATGGCTACACCTTC.

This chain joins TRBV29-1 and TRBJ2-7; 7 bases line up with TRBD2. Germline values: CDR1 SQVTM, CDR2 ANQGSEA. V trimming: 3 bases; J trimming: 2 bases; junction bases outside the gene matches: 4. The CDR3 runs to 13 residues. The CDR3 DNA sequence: TGCAGCGTTGAGGGGGGGAAAGCCTACGAGCAGTACTTC. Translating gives CSVEGGKAYEQYF.

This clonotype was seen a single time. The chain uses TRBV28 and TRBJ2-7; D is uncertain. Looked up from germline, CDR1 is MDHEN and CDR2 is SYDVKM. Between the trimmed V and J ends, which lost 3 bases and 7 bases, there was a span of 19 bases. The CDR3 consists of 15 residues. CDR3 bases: TGTGCCAGCAGTTTTGTCTCGAGCTCCTACAATGAGCAGTACTTC. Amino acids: CASSFVSSSYNEQYF. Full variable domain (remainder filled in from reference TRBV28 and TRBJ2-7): DVKVTQSSRYLVKRTGEKVFLECVQDMDHENMFWYRQDPGLGLRLIYFSYDVKMKEKGDIPEGYSVSREKKERFSLILESASTNQTSMYLCASSFVSSSYNEQYFGPGTRLTVT.

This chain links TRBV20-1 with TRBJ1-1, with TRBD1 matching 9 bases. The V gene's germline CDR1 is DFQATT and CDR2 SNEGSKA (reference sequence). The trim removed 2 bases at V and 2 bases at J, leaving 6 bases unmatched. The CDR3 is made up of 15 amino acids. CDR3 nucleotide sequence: TGCAGTGCTAGACCGGGGGACAGGGTAAACACTGAAGCTTTCTTT. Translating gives CSARPGDRVNTEAFF.

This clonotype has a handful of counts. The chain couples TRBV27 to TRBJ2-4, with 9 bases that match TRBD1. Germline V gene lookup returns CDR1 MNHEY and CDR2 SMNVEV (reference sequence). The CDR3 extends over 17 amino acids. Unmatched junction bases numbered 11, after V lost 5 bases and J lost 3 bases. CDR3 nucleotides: TGTGCCAGCAGTCCTTCCAGGACAGGGGTCGGCAAAAACATTCAGTACTTC. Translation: CASSPSRTGVGKNIQYF.

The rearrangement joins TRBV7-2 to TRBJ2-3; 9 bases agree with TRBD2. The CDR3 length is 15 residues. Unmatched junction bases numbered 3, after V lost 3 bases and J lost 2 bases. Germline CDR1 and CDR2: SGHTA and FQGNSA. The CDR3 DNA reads TGTGCCAGCAGCTTTGTAGCGGGGGTCACAGATACGCAGTATTTT. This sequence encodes CASSFVAGVTDTQYF.

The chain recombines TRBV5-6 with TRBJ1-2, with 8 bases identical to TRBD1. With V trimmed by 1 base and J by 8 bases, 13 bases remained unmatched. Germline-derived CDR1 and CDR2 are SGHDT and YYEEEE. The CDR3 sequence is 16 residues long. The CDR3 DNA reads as TGTGCCAGCAGCTTGTGGAACAGGGGGTCAGGTAGAGGCTACACCTTC. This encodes CASSLWNRGSGRGYTF. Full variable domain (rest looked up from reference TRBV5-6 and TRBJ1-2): DAGVTQSPTHLIKTRGQQVTLRCSPKSGHDTVSWYQQALGQGPQFIFQYYEEEERQRGNFPDRFSGHQFPNYSSELNVNALLLGDSALYLCASSLWNRGSGRGYTFGSGTRLTVV.

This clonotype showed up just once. CDR3 loop: CASSLTVRTDTQYF. CDR3 sequence (DNA): TGTGCCAGCAGCCTGACAGTACGCACAGATACGCAGTATTTT. The J gene is TRBJ2-3, the V gene TRBV5-6, with D tentatively TRBD1 (5 bases). Trimming shortened V by 4 bases and J by 1 base, and 10 bases separated the two germline ends. This CDR3 region has 14 residues. Germline V gene lookup returns CDR1 SGHDT and CDR2 YYEEEE.

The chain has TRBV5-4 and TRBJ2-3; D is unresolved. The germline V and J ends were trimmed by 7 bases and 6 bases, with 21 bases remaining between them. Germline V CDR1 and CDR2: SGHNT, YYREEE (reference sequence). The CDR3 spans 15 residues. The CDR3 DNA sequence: TGTGCCAGCTCCCAGACTTCCTTGAAAGGGGATACGCAGTATTTT. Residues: CASSQTSLKGDTQYF.

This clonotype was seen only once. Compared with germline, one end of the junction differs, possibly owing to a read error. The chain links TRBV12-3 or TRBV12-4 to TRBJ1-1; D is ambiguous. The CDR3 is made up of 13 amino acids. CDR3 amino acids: CASRLARGTEAFF. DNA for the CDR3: TGTGCCAGCCGTTTAGCGCGTGGCACTGAAGCTTTCTTT.

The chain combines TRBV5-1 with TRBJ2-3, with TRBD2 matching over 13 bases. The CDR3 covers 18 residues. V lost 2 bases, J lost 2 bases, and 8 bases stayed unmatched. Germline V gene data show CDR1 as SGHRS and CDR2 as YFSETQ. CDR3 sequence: CASSFFLLAGGNTDTQYF. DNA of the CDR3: TGCGCCAGCAGCTTTTTCTTACTAGCGGGGGGGAACACAGATACGCAGTATTTT.

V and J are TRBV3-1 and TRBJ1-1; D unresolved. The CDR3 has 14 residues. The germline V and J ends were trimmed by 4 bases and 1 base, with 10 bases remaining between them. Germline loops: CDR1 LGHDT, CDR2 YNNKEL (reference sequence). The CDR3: CASSPLLKNTEAFF. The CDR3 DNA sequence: TGTGCCAGCAGCCCCTTACTGAAGAACACTGAAGCTTTCTTT.

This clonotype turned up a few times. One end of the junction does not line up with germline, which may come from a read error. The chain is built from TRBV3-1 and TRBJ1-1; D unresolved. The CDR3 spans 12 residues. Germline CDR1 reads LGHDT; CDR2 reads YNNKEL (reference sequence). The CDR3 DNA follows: TGTGCCGGCAGCCATGAGAACACTGAAGCTTTCTTT. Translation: CAGSHENTEAFF. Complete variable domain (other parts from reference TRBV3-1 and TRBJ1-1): DTAVSQTPKYLVTQMGNDKSIKCEQNLGHDTMYWYKQDSKKFLKIMFSYNNKELIINETVPNRFSPKSPDKAHLNLHINSLELGDSAVYFCAGSHENTEAFFGQGTRLTVV.

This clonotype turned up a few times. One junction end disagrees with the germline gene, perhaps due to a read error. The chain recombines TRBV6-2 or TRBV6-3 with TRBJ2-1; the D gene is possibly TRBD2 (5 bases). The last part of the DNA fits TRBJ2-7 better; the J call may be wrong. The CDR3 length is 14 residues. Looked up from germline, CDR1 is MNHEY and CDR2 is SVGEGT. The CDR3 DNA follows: TGTGTCAGCGAGGACTCCCGCTCCTACAATGAGCAGTACTTC. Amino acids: CVSEDSRSYNEQYF.

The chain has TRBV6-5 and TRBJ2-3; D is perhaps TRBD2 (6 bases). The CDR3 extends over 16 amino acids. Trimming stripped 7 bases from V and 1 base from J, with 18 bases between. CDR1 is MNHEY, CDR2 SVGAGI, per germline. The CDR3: CASNQRSGLGTDTQYF. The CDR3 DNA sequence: TGTGCCAGCAATCAGCGCAGCGGGCTGGGCACAGATACGCAGTATTTT.

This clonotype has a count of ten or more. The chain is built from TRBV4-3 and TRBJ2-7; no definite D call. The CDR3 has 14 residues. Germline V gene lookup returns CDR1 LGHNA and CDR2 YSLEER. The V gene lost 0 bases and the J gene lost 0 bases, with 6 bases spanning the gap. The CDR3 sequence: CASSQDQVSYEQYF. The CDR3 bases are TGCGCCAGCAGCCAAGATCAGGTCTCCTACGAGCAGTACTTC.

Here the CDR3 DNA reads TGTGCCACCTGTGTATGGCAGTATTTT. Residues: CATCVWQYF. This chain uses TRBV7-3 with TRBJ2-3; D gene unclear. The V gene lost 10 bases and the J gene lost 11 bases, with 10 bases spanning the gap. This CDR3 region has 9 residues. Germline V gene sequence: CDR1 SGHTA, CDR2 FQGTGA. The full variable domain, completed using reference TRBV7-3 and TRBJ2-3, is GAGVSQTPSNKVTEKGKYVELRCDPISGHTALYWYRQSLGQGPEFLIYFQGTGAADDSGLPNDRFFAVRPEGSVSTLKIQRTERGDSAVYLCATCVWQYFGPGTRLTVL.

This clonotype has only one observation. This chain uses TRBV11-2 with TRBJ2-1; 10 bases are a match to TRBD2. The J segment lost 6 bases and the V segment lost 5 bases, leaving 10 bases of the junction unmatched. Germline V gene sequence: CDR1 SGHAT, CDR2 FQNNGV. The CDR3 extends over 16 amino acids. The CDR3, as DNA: TGTGCCAGCAGCCGATCAGTAGCGGGGGGTTGCAATGAGCAGTTCTTC. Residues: CASSRSVAGGCNEQFF.

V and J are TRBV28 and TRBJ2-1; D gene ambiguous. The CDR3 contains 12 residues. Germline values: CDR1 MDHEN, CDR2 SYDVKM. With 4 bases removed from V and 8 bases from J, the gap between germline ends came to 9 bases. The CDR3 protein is CASSSSVYEQFF. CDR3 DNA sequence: TGTGCCAGCAGTTCCTCCGTCTATGAGCAGTTCTTC.

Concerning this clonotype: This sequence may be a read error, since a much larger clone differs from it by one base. CDR3 sequence (DNA): TGCGCCAGCAGCTTCTTCCAAAAGACCCAGTACTTC. It yields the protein CASSFFQKTQYF. The chain recombines TRBV5-1 with TRBJ2-5; no definite D call. The CDR3 contains 12 residues. Germline V CDR1 and CDR2: SGHRS, YFSETQ.

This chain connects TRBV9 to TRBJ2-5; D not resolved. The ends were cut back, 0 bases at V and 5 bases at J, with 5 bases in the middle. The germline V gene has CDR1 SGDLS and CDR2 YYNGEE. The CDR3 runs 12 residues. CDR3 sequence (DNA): TGTGCCAGCAGCGTAGGATTCGAGACCCAGTACTTC. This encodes CASSVGFETQYF.

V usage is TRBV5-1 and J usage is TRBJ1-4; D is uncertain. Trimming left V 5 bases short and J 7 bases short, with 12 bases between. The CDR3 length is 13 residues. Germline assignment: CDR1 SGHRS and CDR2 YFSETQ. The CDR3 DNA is TGCGCCAGCAGTGAGCGGCGGGTTGAAAAACTGTTTTTT. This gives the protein CASSERRVEKLFF.